The 5 T cell receptor beta chains below were found in one sample sequenced in a study of T cells after yellow fever vaccination. Each CDR3 protein gets one entry after TCRdb re-called the 5' RACE reads with MiXCR. The sample yields fewer than 350,000 distinct CDR3 sequences, roughly 8.7% seen once. Sequencing was performed on PBMCs, taken on the day of the first yellow fever vaccination. These receptors were obtained from a man aged 18-30 years who received the YFV17D yellow fever vaccine.

The rearrangement joins TRBV7-3 to TRBJ1-1; D remains ambiguous. V gave up 5 bases and J gave up 1 base, with 14 bases separating them. This CDR3 spans 15 amino acids. Per germline, CDR1 SGHTA and CDR2 FQGTGA. The CDR3 region has the DNA TGTGCCAGCAGCATCGATGTCGGCAGGAACACTGAAGCTTTCTTT. Translation: CASSIDVGRNTEAFF.

This clonotype was detected only a few times. The chain employs TRBV11-2 and TRBJ2-7, with 7 positions matching TRBD1. With 5 bases clipped from V and 3 bases from J, the junction kept 4 bases outside the gene matches. There are 13 residues in the CDR3. The germline CDR1 and CDR2 sequences are SGHAT and FQNNGV. The CDR3 DNA sequence: TGTGCCAGCAGCAGGGACAGATACTACGAGCAGTACTTC. It yields the protein CASSRDRYYEQYF.

This clonotype was observed a few times. The CDR3 bases are TGCGCCAGCAGCCAAGGGGCGGGGACAGGGCCACCGAACGGCTACACCTTC. Encoded protein: CASSQGAGTGPPNGYTF. This sequence joins TRBV4-1 and TRBJ1-2, with 9 bases that match TRBD1. CDR1 is MGHRA and CDR2 is YSYEKL in the germline V gene. The CDR3 contains 17 residues. V dropped 1 base and J dropped 8; count of bases not matched to a gene: 14.

This clonotype was picked up a small number of times. The V call is TRBV5-4, the J call TRBJ2-2, with 7 bases aligning to TRBD2. CDR1 is SGHNT and CDR2 is YYREEE in the germline V gene (reference sequence). V shed 3 bases, J shed 4 bases, and the junction held 6 bases outside the gene matches. The CDR3 totals 15 residues. For the CDR3, the DNA is TGTGCCAGCAGCTCAAAGCGGGGAGGCACCGGGGAGCTGTTTTTT. Translating it yields CASSSKRGGTGELFF.

V usage is TRBV20-1 and J usage is TRBJ2-1; tentatively, D is TRBD1 (6 bases). The V gene lost 1 base and the J gene lost 5 bases, with 15 bases spanning the gap. Germline V gene lookup returns CDR1 DFQATT and CDR2 SNEGSKA (reference sequence). The CDR3 consists of 15 residues. The CDR3 reads CSARGQTGSHNEQFF. The CDR3 DNA sequence: TGCAGTGCTAGAGGGCAAACAGGGTCCCACAATGAGCAGTTCTTC.